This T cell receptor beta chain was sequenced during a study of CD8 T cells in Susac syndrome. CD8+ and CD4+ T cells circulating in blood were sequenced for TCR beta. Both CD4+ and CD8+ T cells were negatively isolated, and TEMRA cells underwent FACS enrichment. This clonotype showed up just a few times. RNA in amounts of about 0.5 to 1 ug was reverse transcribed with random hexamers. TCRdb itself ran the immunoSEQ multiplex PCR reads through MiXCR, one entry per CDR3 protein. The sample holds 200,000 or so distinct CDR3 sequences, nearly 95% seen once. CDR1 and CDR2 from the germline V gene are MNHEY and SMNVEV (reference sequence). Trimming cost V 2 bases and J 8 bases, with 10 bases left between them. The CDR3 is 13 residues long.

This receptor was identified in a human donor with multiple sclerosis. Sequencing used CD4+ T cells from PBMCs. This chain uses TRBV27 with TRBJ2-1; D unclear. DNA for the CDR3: TGTGCCAGCAGTTTACACTTTAATTATGAGCAGTTCTTC. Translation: CASSLHFNYEQFF.